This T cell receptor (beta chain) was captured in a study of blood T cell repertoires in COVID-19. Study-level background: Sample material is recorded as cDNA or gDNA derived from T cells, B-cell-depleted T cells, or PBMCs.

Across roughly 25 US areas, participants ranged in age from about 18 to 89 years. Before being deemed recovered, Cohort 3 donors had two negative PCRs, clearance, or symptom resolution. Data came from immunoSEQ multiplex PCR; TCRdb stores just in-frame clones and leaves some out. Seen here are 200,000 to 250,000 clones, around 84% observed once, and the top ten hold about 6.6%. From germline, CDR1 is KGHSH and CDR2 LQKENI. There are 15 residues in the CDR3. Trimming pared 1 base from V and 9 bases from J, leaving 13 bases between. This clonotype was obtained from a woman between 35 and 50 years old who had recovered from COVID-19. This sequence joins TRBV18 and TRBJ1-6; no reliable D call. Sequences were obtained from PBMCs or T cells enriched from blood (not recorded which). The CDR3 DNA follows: TGTGCCAGCTCACCACTTAGGGAGCGGGGTTCACCCCTCCACTTT. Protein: CASSPLRERGSPLHF.